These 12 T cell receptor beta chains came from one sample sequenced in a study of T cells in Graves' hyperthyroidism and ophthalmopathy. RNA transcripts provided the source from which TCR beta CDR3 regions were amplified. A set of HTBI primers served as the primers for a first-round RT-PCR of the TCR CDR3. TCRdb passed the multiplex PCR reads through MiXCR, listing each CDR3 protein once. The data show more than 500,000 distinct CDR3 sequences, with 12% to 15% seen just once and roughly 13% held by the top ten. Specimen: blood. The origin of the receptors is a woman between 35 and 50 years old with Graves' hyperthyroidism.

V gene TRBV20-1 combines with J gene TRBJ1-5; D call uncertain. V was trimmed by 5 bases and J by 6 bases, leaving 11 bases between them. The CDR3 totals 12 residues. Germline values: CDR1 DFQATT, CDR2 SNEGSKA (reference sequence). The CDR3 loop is CSAGPQAQPQHF. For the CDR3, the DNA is TGCAGTGCTGGCCCCCAAGCTCAGCCCCAGCATTTT.

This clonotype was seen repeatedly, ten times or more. CDR3: CASSEEGLHSYNEQFF. CDR3 nucleotides: TGTGCCAGCAGTGAAGAGGGCCTACACTCCTACAATGAGCAGTTCTTC. This sequence joins TRBV2 and TRBJ2-1; D gene unclear. V gave up 1 base and J gave up 0 bases, with 10 bases separating them. The CDR3 runs 16 residues. Germline loops: CDR1 SNHLY, CDR2 FYNNEI.

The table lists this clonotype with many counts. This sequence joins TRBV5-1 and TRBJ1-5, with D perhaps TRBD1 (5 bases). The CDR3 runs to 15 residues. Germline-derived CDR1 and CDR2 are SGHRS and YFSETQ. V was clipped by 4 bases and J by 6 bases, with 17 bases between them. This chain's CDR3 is CASSLGGQGTQPQHF. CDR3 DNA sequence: TGCGCCAGCAGCCTGGGAGGGCAGGGCACTCAGCCCCAGCATTTT.

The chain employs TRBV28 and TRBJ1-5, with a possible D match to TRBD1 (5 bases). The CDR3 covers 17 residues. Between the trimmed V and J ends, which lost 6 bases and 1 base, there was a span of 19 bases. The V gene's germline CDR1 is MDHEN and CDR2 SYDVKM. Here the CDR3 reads CASSPRPTGRSNQPQHF. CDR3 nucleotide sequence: TGTGCCAGCAGCCCACGCCCCACAGGCAGGAGCAATCAGCCCCAGCATTTT.

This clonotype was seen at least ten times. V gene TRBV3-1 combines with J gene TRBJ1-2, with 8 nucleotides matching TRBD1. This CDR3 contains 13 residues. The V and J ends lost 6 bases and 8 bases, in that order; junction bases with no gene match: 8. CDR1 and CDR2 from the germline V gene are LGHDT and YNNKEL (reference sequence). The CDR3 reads CASRSVDRGGYTF. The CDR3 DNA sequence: TGTGCCAGCAGGTCAGTCGACAGGGGAGGCTACACCTTC.

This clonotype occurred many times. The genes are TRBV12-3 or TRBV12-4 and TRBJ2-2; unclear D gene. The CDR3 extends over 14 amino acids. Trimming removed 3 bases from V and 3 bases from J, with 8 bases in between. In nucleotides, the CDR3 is TGTGCCAGCAGTTTTTTAAAAGACACCGGGGAGCTGTTTTTT. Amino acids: CASSFLKDTGELFF.

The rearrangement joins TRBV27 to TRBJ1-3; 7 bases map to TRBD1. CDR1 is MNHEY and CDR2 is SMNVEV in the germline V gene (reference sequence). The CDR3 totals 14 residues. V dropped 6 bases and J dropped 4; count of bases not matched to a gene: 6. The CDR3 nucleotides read TGTGCCAGCAGCCAGACAGGGAGGGGAAACACCATATATTTT. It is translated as CASSQTGRGNTIYF.

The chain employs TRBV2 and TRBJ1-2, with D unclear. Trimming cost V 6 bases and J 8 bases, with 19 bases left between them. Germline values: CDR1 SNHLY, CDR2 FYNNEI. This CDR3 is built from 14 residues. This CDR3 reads CASRARASPDGYTF. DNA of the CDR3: TGTGCCAGCAGAGCACGGGCCTCTCCGGACGGCTACACCTTC.

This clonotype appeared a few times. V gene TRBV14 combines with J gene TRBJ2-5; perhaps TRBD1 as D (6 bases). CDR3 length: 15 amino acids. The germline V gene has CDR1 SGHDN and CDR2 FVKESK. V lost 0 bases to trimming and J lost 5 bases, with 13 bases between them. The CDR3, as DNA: TGTGCCAGCAGCCAAGATCTGGCAGGGGCGGAGACCCAGTACTTC. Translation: CASSQDLAGAETQYF.

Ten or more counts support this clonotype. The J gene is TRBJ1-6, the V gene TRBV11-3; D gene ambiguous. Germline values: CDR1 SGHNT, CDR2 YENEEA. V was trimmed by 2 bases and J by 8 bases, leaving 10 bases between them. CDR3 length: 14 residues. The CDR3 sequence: CASSLYHGYSPLHF. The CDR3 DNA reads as TGTGCCAGCAGCTTATACCACGGTTATTCACCCCTCCACTTT.

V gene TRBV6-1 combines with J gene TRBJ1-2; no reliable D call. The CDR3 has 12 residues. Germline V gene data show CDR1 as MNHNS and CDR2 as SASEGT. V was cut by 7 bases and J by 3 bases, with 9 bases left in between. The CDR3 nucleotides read TGTGCCAGCAATCCCCAGTACTATGGCTACACCTTC. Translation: CASNPQYYGYTF.

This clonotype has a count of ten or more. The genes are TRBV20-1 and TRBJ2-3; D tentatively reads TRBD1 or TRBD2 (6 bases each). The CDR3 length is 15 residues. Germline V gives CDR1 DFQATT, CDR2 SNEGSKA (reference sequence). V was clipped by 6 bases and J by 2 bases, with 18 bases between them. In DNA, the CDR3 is TGCAGTGCGGTAGGGGGAGGCGTGTCCACAGATACGCAGTATTTT. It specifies CSAVGGGVSTDTQYF.